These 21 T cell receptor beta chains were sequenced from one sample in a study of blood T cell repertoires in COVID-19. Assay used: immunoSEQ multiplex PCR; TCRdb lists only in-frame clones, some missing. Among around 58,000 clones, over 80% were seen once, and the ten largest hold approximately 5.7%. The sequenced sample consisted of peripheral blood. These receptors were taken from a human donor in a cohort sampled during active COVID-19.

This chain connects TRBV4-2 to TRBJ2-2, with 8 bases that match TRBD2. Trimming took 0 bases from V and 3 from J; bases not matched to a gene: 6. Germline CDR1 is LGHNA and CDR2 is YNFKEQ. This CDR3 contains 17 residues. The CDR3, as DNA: TGTGCCAGCAGCCAAGATTACGGGGGGGCGTACACCGGGGAGCTGTTTTTT. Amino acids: CASSQDYGGAYTGELFF.

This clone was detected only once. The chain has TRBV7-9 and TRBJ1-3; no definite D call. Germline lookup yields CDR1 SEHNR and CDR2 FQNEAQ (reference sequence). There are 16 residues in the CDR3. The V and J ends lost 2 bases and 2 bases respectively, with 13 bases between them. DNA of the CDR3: TGTGCCAGCAGCTTACGGGGATCCAGCCCTGGAAACACCATATATTTT. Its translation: CASSLRGSSPGNTIYF.

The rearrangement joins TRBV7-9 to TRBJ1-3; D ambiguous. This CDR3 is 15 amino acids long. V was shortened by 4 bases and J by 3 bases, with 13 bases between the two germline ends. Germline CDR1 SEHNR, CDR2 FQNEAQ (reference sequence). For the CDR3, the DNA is TGTGCCAGCAGCTCTAAAACCTTTTTTGGAAACACCATATATTTT. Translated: CASSSKTFFGNTIYF. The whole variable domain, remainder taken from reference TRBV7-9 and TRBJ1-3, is DTGVSQNPRHKITKRGQNVTFRCDPISEHNRLYWYRQTLGQGPEFLTYFQNEAQLEKSRLLSDRFSAERPKGSFSTLEIQRTEQGDSAMYLCASSSKTFFGNTIYFGEGSWLTVV.

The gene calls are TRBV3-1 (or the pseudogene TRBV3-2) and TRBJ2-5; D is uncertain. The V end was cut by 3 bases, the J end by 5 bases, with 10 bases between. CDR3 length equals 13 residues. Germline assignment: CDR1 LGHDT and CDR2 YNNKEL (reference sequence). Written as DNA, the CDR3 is TGTGCCAGCAGCCACGCGGCCGGTGAGACCCAGTACTTC. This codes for CASSHAAGETQYF.

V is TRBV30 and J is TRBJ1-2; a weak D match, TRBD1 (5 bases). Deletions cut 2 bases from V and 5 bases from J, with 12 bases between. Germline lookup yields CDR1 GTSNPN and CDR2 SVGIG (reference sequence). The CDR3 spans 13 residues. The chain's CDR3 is CAWSSGGTYGYTF. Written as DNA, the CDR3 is TGTGCCTGGAGTTCGGGTGGGACTTATGGCTACACCTTC. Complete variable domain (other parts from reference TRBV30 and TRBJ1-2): SQTIHQWPATLVQPVGSPLSLECTVEGTSNPNLYWYRQAAGRGLQLLFYSVGIGQISSEVPQNLSASRPQDRQFILSSKKLLLSDSGFYLCAWSSGGTYGYTFGSGTRLTVV.

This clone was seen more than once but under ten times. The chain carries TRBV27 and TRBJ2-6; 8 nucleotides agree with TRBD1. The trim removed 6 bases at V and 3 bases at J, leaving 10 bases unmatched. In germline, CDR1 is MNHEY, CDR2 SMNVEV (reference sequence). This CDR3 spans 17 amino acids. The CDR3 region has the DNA TGTGCCAGCAGCACGGACAGGGTAGTTCATGGGGCCAACGTCCTGACTTTC. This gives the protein CASSTDRVVHGANVLTF.

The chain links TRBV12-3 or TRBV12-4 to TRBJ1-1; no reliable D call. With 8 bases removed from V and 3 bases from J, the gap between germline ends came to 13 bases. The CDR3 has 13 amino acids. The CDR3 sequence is CASGVREDTEAFF. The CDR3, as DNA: TGTGCCAGCGGAGTCAGAGAGGACACTGAAGCTTTCTTT.

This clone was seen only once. CDR3: CASSASGGSGNTIYF. Here the CDR3 DNA reads TGTGCCAGCAGCGCTTCAGGGGGCTCTGGAAACACCATATATTTT. The gene calls are TRBV9 and TRBJ1-3, with TRBD1 matching over 7 bases. CDR1 and CDR2 from the germline V gene are SGDLS and YYNGEE. The CDR3 runs 15 residues. Losses at the gene ends were 3 bases for V and 0 bases for J; bases not matched to a gene: 3.

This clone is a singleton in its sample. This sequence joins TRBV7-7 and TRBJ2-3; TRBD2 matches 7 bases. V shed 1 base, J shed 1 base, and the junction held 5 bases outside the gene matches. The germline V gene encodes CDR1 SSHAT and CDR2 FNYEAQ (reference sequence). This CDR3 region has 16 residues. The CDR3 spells CASSLGLALGTDTQYF. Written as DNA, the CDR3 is TGTGCCAGCAGCTTAGGACTAGCCCTCGGCACAGATACGCAGTATTTT.

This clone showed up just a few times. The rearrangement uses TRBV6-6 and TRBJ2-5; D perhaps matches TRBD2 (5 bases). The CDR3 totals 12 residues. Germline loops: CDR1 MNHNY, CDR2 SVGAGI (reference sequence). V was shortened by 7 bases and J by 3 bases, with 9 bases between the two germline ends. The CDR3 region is CASKEEEETQYF. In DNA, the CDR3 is TGTGCCAGCAAGGAGGAGGAAGAGACCCAGTACTTC.

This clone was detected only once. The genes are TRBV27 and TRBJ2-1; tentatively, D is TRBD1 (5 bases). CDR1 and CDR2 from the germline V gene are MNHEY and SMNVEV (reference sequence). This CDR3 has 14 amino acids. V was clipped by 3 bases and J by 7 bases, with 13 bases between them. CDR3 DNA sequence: TGTGCCAGCAGTTTCTCAGGGAAGAGAAATGAGCAGTTCTTC. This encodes CASSFSGKRNEQFF.

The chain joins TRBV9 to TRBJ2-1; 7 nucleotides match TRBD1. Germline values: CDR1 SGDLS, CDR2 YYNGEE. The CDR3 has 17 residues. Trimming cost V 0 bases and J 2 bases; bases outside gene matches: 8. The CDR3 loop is CASSVGLSTGPYNEQFF. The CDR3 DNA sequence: TGTGCCAGCAGCGTAGGGCTATCGACAGGGCCCTACAATGAGCAGTTCTTC.

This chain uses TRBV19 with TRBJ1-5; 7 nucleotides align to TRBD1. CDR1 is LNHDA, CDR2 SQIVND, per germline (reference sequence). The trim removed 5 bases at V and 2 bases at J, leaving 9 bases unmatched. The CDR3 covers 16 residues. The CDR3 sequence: CASSSSSGTGNQPQHF. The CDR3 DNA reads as TGTGCCAGTAGTTCCTCCTCCGGGACAGGCAATCAGCCCCAGCATTTT.

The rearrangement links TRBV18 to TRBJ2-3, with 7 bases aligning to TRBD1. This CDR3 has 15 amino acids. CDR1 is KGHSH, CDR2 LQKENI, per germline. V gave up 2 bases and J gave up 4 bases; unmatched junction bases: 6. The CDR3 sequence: CASSPSQGFSDTQYF. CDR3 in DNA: TGTGCCAGCTCACCATCACAGGGGTTTTCAGATACGCAGTATTTT.

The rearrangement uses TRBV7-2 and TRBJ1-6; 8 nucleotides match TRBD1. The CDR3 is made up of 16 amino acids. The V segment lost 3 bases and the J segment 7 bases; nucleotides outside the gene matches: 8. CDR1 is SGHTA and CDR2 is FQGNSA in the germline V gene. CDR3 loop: CASSLDRTGRNSPLHF. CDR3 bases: TGTGCCAGCAGCTTGGACCGGACAGGGCGGAATTCACCCCTCCACTTT.

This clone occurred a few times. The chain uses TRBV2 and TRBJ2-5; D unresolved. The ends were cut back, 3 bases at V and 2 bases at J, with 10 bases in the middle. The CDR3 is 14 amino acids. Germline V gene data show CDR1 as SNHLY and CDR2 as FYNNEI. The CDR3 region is CASSEQQQQETQYF. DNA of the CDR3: TGTGCCAGCAGTGAGCAACAGCAGCAAGAGACCCAGTACTTC.

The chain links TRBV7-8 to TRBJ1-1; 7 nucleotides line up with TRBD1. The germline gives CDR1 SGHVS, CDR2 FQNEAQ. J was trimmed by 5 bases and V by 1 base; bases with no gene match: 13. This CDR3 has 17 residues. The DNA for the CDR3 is TGTGCCAGCAGCTTAGGAACAGGGGAGTTCAGGGTAACTGAAGCTTTCTTT. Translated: CASSLGTGEFRVTEAFF.

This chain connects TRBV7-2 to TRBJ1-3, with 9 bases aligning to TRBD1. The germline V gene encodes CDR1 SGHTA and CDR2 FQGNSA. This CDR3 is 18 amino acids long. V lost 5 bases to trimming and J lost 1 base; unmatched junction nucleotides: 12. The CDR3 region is CASSRIRTGTGSGNTIYF. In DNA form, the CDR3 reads TGTGCCAGCAGCCGCATCCGTACCGGGACAGGGTCTGGAAACACCATATATTTT.

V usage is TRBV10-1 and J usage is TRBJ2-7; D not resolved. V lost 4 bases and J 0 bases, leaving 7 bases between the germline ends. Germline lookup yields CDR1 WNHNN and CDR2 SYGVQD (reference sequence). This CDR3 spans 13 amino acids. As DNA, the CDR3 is TGCGCCAGCAGTGCGGTAAGCTCCTACGAGCAGTACTTC. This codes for CASSAVSSYEQYF.

The CDR3 sequence: CASSIGTSEAFF. DNA for the CDR3: TGTGCCAGTAGTATCGGGACATCTGAAGCTTTCTTT. The chain links TRBV19 to TRBJ1-1, with D possibly matching TRBD1 (6 bases). The germline V and J ends were trimmed by 3 bases and 6 bases, with 8 bases remaining between them. The CDR3 has 12 residues. The germline gives CDR1 LNHDA, CDR2 SQIVND (reference sequence).

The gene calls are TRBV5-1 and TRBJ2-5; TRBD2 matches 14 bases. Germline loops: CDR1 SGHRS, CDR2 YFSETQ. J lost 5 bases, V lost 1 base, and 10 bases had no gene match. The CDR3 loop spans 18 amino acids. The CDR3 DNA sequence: TGCGCCAGCAGCTTGACAGGACTAGCGGGGGGCTTAAGGGAGACCCAGTACTTC. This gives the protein CASSLTGLAGGLRETQYF.